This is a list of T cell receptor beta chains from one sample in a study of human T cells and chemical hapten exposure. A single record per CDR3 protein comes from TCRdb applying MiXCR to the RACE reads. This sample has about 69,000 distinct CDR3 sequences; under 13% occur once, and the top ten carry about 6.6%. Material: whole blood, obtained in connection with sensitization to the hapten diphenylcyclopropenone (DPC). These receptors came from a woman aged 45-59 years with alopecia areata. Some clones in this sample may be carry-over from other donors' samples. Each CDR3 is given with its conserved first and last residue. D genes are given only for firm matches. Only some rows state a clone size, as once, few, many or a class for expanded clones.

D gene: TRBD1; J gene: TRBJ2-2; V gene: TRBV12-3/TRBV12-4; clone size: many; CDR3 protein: CASSVQGGTGELFF; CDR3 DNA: TGTGCCAGCAGCGTACAGGGGGGCACCGGGGAGCTGTTTTTT
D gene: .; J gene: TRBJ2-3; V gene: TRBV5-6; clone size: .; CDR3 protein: CASSLGQGGTDTQYF; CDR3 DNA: TGTGCCAGCAGCTTAGGGCAGGGAGGCACAGATACGCAGTATTTT
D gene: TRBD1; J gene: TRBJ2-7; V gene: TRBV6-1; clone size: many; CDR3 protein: CASSGGQGLSYEQYF; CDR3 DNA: TGTGCCAGCAGTGGCGGACAGGGGCTTTCCTACGAGCAGTACTTC
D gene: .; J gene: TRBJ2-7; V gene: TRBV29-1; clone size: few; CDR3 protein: CSVTAGRDYEQYF; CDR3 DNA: TGCAGCGTGACGGCGGGACGGGACTACGAGCAGTACTTC
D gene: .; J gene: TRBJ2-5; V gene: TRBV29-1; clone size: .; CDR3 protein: CSVGLRGGGTQYF; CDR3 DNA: TGCAGCGTCGGACTTCGTGGGGGTGGGACCCAGTACTTC
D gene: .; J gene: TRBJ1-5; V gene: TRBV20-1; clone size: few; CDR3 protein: CSAGEPVYSNQPQHF; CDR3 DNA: TGCAGTGCTGGAGAGCCAGTGTATAGCAATCAGCCCCAGCATTTT
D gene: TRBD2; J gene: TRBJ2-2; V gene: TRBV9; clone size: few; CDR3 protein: CASSGLAGYPGELFF; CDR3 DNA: TGTGCCAGCAGCGGACTAGCGGGATACCCCGGGGAGCTGTTTTTT
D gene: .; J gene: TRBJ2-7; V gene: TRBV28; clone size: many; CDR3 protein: CASSLSWSEQYF; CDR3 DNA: TGTGCCAGCAGTTTATCCTGGAGCGAGCAGTACTTC
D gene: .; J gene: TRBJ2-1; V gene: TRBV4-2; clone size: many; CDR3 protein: CASSQDAGEQVGEQFF; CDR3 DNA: TGTGCCAGCAGCCAAGATGCAGGGGAACAGGTTGGTGAGCAGTTCTTC
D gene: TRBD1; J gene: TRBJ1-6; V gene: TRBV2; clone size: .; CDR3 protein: CASMGTVPSPLHF; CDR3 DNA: TGTGCCAGCATGGGGACAGTTCCTTCACCCCTCCACTTT
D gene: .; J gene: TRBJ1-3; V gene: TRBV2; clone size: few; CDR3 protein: CASSGQVSGNTIYF; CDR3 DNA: TGTGCCAGCAGTGGACAGGTCTCTGGAAACACCATATATTTT
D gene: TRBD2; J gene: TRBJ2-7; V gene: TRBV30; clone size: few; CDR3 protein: CAWSRPLGLAGAHEQYF; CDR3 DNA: TGTGCCTGGAGCAGACCCCTGGGACTAGCGGGAGCCCACGAGCAGTACTTC
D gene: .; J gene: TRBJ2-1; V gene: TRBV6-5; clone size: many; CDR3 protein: CASSWGGFSYNEQFF; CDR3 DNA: TGTGCCAGCAGTTGGGGGGGCTTCTCCTACAATGAGCAGTTCTTC
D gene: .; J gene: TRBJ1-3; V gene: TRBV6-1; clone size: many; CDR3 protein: CASSEVGSGNTIYF; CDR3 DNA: TGTGCCAGCAGTGAAGTGGGGTCTGGAAACACCATATATTTT
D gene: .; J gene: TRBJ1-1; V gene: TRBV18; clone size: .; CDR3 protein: CASSPGRYTEAFF; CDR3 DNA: TGTGCCAGCTCACCGGGACGTTACACTGAAGCTTTCTTT
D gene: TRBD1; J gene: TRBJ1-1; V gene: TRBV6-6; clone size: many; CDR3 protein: CASSYTRQGANTEAFF; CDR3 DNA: TGTGCCAGCAGTTACACACGACAGGGAGCGAACACTGAAGCTTTCTTT
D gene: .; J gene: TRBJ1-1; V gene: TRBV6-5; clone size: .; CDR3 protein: CASSFGPLNTEAFF; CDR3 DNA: TGTGCCAGCAGTTTTGGCCCCTTGAACACTGAAGCTTTCTTT
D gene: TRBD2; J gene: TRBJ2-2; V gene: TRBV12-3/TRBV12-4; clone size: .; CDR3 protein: CASSLRAGGATGELFF; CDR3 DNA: TGTGCCAGCAGTTTGCGAGCGGGAGGGGCCACCGGGGAGCTGTTTTTT
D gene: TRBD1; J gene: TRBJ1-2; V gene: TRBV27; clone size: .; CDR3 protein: CASSPWDRSSGYTF; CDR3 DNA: TGTGCCAGCAGTCCATGGGACAGGTCGTCCGGCTACACCTTC
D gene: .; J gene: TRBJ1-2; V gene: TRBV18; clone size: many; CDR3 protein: CASSPKTNPTNYGYTF; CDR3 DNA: TGTGCCAGCTCACCCAAGACAAACCCCACTAACTATGGCTACACCTTC
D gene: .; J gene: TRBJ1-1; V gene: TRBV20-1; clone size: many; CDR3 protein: CSARGGSRWGTEAFF; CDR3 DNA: TGCAGTGCTCGAGGAGGTTCTAGGTGGGGCACTGAAGCTTTCTTT
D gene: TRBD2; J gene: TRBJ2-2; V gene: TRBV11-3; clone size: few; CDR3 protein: CASSLSSGRANTGELFF; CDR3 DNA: TGTGCCAGCAGCTTAAGTAGCGGGAGGGCGAACACCGGGGAGCTGTTTTTT